Reported below is one T cell receptor beta chain. Its antigen is still unknown. This entry belongs to a study of radiotherapy plus CTLA-4 blockade in lung cancer. In the study overall: Of the patients, about 20% showed objective responses and roughly 31% attained disease control.

The CDR3 extends over 18 amino acids. The V and J ends lost 1 base and 5 bases respectively, with 23 bases between them. From germline, CDR1 is KGHSH and CDR2 LQKENI. Study outcomes and limitations: According to reports, early shifts in blood T cell clones, alongside interferon-beta, forecast response most accurately. Radiotherapy was combined with ipilimumab, and tumor-derived TCR clones then expanded in blood.

Sequencing was performed with immunoSEQ multiplex PCR; in TCRdb, only in-frame clones are kept and a portion is missing. The sample carries 40,000 to 50,000 clones, 73% recorded once. People whose metastatic non-small-cell lung cancer was chemo-refractory got focal radiation along with CTLA-4 blockade by ipilimumab. This receptor was identified in a human donor with non-small cell lung cancer who had a complete response to radiotherapy plus ipilimumab. The specimen was peripheral blood, collected from a patient treated with radiotherapy plus ipilimumab. The rearrangement uses TRBV18 and TRBJ2-5, with D maybe TRBD1 (5 bases). CDR3 sequence reads: CASSPRIQGTTQRETQYF. The CDR3 nucleotides are TGTGCCAGCTCACCACGCATCCAGGGAACAACTCAGAGGGAGACCCAGTACTTC.